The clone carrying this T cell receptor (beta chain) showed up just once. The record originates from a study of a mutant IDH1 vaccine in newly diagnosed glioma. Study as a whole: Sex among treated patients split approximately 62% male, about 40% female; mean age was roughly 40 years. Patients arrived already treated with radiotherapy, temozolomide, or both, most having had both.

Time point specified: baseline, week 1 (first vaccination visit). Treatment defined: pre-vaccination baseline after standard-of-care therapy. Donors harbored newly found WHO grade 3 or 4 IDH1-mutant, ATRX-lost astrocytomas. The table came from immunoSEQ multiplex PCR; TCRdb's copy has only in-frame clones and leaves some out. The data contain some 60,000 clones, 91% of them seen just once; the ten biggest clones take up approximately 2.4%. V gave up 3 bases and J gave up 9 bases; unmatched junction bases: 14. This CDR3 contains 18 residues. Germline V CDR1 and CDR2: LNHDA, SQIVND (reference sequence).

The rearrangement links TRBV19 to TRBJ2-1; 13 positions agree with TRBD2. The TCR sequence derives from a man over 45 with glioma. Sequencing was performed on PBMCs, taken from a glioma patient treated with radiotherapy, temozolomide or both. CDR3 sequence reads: CASSIVSGTSGAGGEQFF. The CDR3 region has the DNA TGTGCCAGTAGTATCGTATCCGGGACTAGCGGGGCGGGTGGTGAGCAGTTCTTC.